This T cell receptor (beta chain) came from a study of precursors of human CD4 cytotoxic T cells (dated by TCRdb to the late 2010s). Notes on the research overall: In total, CD4+ memory subsets from 15 or so donors went into the bulk TCR-seq analysis. TCR-seq analysis of approximately 15 donors yielded TCRalpha and TCRbeta chain sequences (table S7). Points the paper makes about the study in general: According to the authors, a human observational design cannot definitively establish the direction of differentiation between precursor and effector cells. Compared with the TCM and TEM subsets, the IL-7Rhigh and IL-7R- TEMRA subsets had more restricted TCR repertoires, marked by lower diversity and more expanded clonotypes. Only about 95% of the 14 donors were included in some bulk TCR-seq comparisons, which suggests that not every subset was available for every donor. A bigger share of IL-7Rhigh TEMRA clonotypes consisted of expanded effector clonotypes than was the case for TEM or TCM clonotypes.

The CDR3 has 14 amino acids, counting the end cysteine and phenylalanine. Kept here is only the CDR3 DNA, which spans 42 bases and is read in frame from base 1. Trimming removed 3 bases from V and 3 bases from J; the gene matches leave 5 bases unexplained. To test for a precursor-effector relationship among CD4 cytotoxic T cells, four sorted CD4+ memory subsets (TCM, TEM, IL-7Rhigh TEMRA, IL-7R- TEMRA) underwent bulk UMI-based TCR sequencing. Cells were obtained from peripheral blood mononuclear cells isolated from human blood. By its share of the sample, this clonotype is large (0.1 to 1%). Its antigen is currently not known. Base-call qualities are not available, and no considerably larger clone is one nucleotide away. Sequencing was carried out with an Illumina MiSeq. The original pipeline was this. Repertoire diversity was measured with the Shannon-Wiener index computed in VDJtools. TCRbeta clonotypes with a clonotype frequency of at least 3 were defined as expanded. TCRdb ran its own pipeline on the public reads, namely fastp trimming at Q25 and MiXCR clone calling, and kept in-frame beta chains. Rows with a matching CDR3 protein are joined into one entry that keeps the most common DNA and genes. The V and J calls and clone size are TCRdb's, not the authors'. Present in this sample are fewer than 500 distinct CDR3 sequences, around a fifth of which were seen just once. The leading ten clones occupy roughly a sixth of the sample.

The V gene is TRBV12-3 or TRBV12-4 and the J gene is TRBJ2-7; 7 central bases correspond to TRBD2. The specimen was memory CD4+ T cells from blood (PBMCs). The sequence came from a human donor in good health. CDR3 reads: CASSFAGAGYEQYF. The DNA reads TGTGCCAGCAGTTTCGCGGGAGCAGGCTACGAGCAGTACTTC.